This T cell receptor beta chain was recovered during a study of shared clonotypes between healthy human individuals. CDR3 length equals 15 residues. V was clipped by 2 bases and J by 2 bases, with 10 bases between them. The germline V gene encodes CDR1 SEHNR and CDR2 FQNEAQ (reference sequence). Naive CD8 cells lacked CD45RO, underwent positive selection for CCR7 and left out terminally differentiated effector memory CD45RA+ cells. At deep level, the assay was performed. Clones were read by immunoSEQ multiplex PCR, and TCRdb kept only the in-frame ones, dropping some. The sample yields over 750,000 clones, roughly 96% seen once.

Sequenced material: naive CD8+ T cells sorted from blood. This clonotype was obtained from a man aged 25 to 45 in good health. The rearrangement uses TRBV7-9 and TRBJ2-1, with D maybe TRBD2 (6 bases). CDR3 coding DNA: TGTGCCAGCAGCTTATCGTCGGGGGCCTACAATGAGCAGTTCTTC. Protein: CASSLSSGAYNEQFF.